Presented here are 19 T cell receptor beta chains from one specimen sequenced in a study of T cell responses to AZD1222 COVID-19 vaccine. The assay was immunoSEQ multiplex PCR, and TCRdb's table has in-frame clones only and misses some. The sample contains over 140,000 clones, roughly 92% of which appear only once. The sample in question was peripheral blood, obtained on day 0 of AZD1222 vaccination. All receptors derive from an adult in good health.

The chain uses TRBV10-2 and TRBJ1-2; no clear D. V lost 3 bases, J lost 8 bases, and 13 bases lay in between. Germline loops: CDR1 WSHSY, CDR2 SAAADI. The length of the CDR3 is 13 residues. CDR3 nucleotide sequence: TGCGCCAGCAGTGAAACCGGCAATGGGGGCTACACCTTC. Amino acids: CASSETGNGGYTF.

This chain connects TRBV5-1 to TRBJ2-5, with D maybe TRBD2 (6 bases). CDR1 is SGHRS and CDR2 is YFSETQ in the germline V gene. CDR3 length equals 14 residues. The ends were cut back, 4 bases at V and 5 bases at J, with 15 bases in the middle. CDR3 sequence (DNA): TGCGCCAGCAGCCCAATAGCGGTGACGGAGACCCAGTACTTC. It codes for CASSPIAVTETQYF.

This chain links TRBV6-5 with TRBJ1-1, with D tentatively TRBD1 (5 bases). The germline gives CDR1 MNHEY, CDR2 SVGAGI. This CDR3 has 16 residues. V lost 4 bases, J lost 3 bases, and 18 bases lay in between. CDR3 sequence: CASSLTGTPEDTEAFF. The DNA of the CDR3 is TGTGCCAGCAGTTTAACCGGGACCCCGGAGGACACTGAAGCTTTCTTT.

The chain carries TRBV6-5 and TRBJ1-1; D gene uncertain. The V and J ends lost 5 bases and 1 base respectively, with 11 bases between them. The CDR3 loop spans 14 amino acids. Germline CDR1 and CDR2: MNHEY and SVGAGI. CDR3 in amino acids: CASSKAPGNTEAFF. CDR3 sequence (DNA): TGTGCCAGCAGTAAGGCACCAGGGAACACTGAAGCTTTCTTT.

This CDR3 is CASRAFGTGYQPQHF. In nucleotides, the CDR3 is TGTGCCAGCAGGGCCTTTGGGACAGGATATCAGCCCCAGCATTTT. V usage is TRBV2 and J usage is TRBJ1-5; 8 bases are a match to TRBD1. Trimming at V came to 6 bases and at J to 5 bases, leaving 9 bases not matched to a gene. The CDR3 contains 15 residues. The germline gives CDR1 SNHLY, CDR2 FYNNEI.

The rearrangement uses TRBV5-1 and TRBJ2-3; D possibly corresponds to TRBD1 (6 bases). Germline V gives CDR1 SGHRS, CDR2 YFSETQ. V was clipped by 0 bases and J by 2 bases, with 7 bases between them. The CDR3 runs to 14 residues. The CDR3 sequence: CASSLVGATDTQYF. DNA for the CDR3: TGCGCCAGCAGCTTGGTGGGGGCCACAGATACGCAGTATTTT.

This chain connects TRBV6-5 to TRBJ1-1; possibly TRBD1 for D (6 bases). Germline V gene data show CDR1 as MNHEY and CDR2 as SVGAGI. The CDR3 length is 13 residues. Trimming pared 2 bases from V and 4 bases from J, leaving 8 bases between. The CDR3 sequence is CASSYRGGTEAFF. The CDR3, as DNA: TGTGCCAGCAGTTACAGAGGGGGCACTGAAGCTTTCTTT.

The rearrangement joins TRBV7-9 to TRBJ2-7, with 12 bases that match TRBD2. CDR1 and CDR2 from the germline V gene are SEHNR and FQNEAQ (reference sequence). The V and J ends lost 1 base and 7 bases, in that order; junction bases with no gene match: 8. The CDR3 spans 16 residues. CDR3 loop: CASSLVSSGGAREQYF. The CDR3 DNA reads TGTGCCAGCAGCTTAGTATCTAGCGGGGGGGCCCGGGAGCAGTACTTC.

The chain is built from TRBV6-5 and TRBJ1-1; TRBD1 matches at 8 bases. V lost 5 bases, J lost 3 bases, and 5 bases stayed unmatched. CDR3 length: 14 amino acids. Germline V gene lookup returns CDR1 MNHEY and CDR2 SVGAGI. The CDR3 is CASSPGGAYTEAFF. CDR3 sequence (DNA): TGTGCCAGCAGTCCAGGGGGCGCGTACACTGAAGCTTTCTTT.

CDR3 amino acids: CASSLGLTNNEQFF. For the CDR3, the DNA is TGTGCCAGCAGCCTGGGGCTTACAAACAATGAGCAGTTCTTC. This chain connects TRBV11-3 to TRBJ2-1; weak D call: TRBD1 (5 bases). With 5 bases removed from V and 5 bases from J, the gap between germline ends came to 13 bases. Looked up from germline, CDR1 is SGHNT and CDR2 is YENEEA. The CDR3 consists of 14 residues.

This clone was recorded once. The chain has TRBV5-4 and TRBJ1-5; D not certain. This CDR3 region has 14 residues. Germline CDR1 reads SGHNT; CDR2 reads YYREEE (reference sequence). The V and J ends lost 4 bases and 6 bases respectively, with 14 bases between them. The CDR3 protein is CASSTIPGSQPQHF. As DNA, the CDR3 is TGTGCCAGCAGCACGATACCCGGGAGTCAGCCCCAGCATTTT.

This chain links TRBV6-5 with TRBJ1-1, with 7 positions matching TRBD1. V lost 9 bases, J lost 4 bases, and 8 bases stayed unmatched. Germline V gene sequence: CDR1 MNHEY, CDR2 SVGAGI. CDR3 length: 13 residues. The CDR3 bases are TGTGCCAGTAGTACAGGGGCCGGCACTGAAGCTTTCTTT. It yields the protein CASSTGAGTEAFF.

The chain uses TRBV6-5 and TRBJ2-1; 7 bases agree with TRBD2. The germline CDR1 and CDR2 sequences are MNHEY and SVGAGI. With V trimmed by 7 bases and J by 6 bases, 9 bases remained unmatched. This CDR3 spans 14 amino acids. The CDR3 region has the DNA TGTGCCAGCAAACTGGGAGGGGACGGCAATGAGCAGTTCTTC. This sequence encodes CASKLGGDGNEQFF.

The chain has TRBV19 and TRBJ2-5, with 9 bases lining up with TRBD1. The length of the CDR3 is 17 residues. Per germline, CDR1 LNHDA and CDR2 SQIVND (reference sequence). V was pared by 1 base and J by 4 bases, with 10 bases of the junction left unmatched. This CDR3 is CASSIGEYRGPRETQYF. In DNA form, the CDR3 reads TGTGCCAGTAGTATAGGTGAATACAGGGGGCCGAGAGAGACCCAGTACTTC.

The rearrangement uses TRBV12-5 and TRBJ2-7; the match to TRBD1 covers 8 bases. This CDR3 comprises 19 residues. The germline V gene encodes CDR1 LGHNT and CDR2 FRNRAP. V trimming: 6 bases; J trimming: 3 bases; junction bases outside the gene matches: 22. CDR3 region: CASGSPRLEGQDEFYEQYF. The CDR3 nucleotides are TGTGCTAGTGGCTCACCCCGACTCGAGGGACAGGATGAATTCTACGAGCAGTACTTC.

The chain couples TRBV5-8 to TRBJ2-7; TRBD1 matches 8 bases. Unmatched junction bases numbered 10, after V lost 5 bases and J lost 3 bases. From germline, CDR1 is SGHTS and CDR2 YDEGEE. This CDR3 is 15 amino acids long. The CDR3 sequence is CASRDPGQVIYEQYF. The CDR3 DNA is TGTGCCAGCAGGGACCCGGGACAGGTGATCTACGAGCAGTACTTC.

The chain joins TRBV7-2 to TRBJ1-3; D is uncertain. Germline lookup yields CDR1 SGHTA and CDR2 FQGNSA. The CDR3 extends over 15 amino acids. Trimming left V 3 bases short and J 0 bases short, with 9 bases between. CDR3 protein: CASSLDGFSGNTIYF. CDR3 in DNA: TGTGCCAGCAGCTTGGACGGTTTCTCTGGAAACACCATATATTTT. Variable domain in full (rest from reference TRBV7-2 and TRBJ1-3): GAGVSQSPSNKVTEKGKDVELRCDPISGHTALYWYRQSLGQGLEFLIYFQGNSAPDKSGLPSDRFSAERTGGSVSTLTIQRTQQEDSAVYLCASSLDGFSGNTIYFGEGSWLTVV.

The chain recombines TRBV2 with TRBJ1-6, with D maybe TRBD1 (5 bases). The CDR3 runs 16 residues. Germline V gene lookup returns CDR1 SNHLY and CDR2 FYNNEI. Trimming pared 2 bases from V and 9 bases from J, leaving 17 bases between. CDR3 sequence (DNA): TGTGCCAGCAGTGAATTCTTTGGGACGGGAGGTTCACCCCTCCACTTT. Translation gives CASSEFFGTGGSPLHF.

V and J are TRBV6-5 and TRBJ1-5; tentatively, D is TRBD1 (5 bases). Per germline, CDR1 MNHEY and CDR2 SVGAGI. V lost 0 bases and J lost 0, with 6 bases in between. This CDR3 contains 15 residues. CDR3: CASSYSQGSNQPQHF. The CDR3, as DNA: TGTGCCAGCAGTTACTCCCAGGGTAGCAATCAGCCCCAGCATTTT.